These T cell receptor beta chains were read from a single sample in a study of metastatic and nonmetastatic thyroid tumors. TCRdb re-called the PCR reads through MiXCR. In the table there are tens of thousands of clones, about an eighth of which are singletons. Sequencing input: blood. Receptors originate from a female donor with papillary thyroid cancer or a benign thyroid nodule (not recorded which). Some clones in this sample may be carry-over from other donors' samples. CDR3s include the opening cysteine and the closing phenylalanine or tryptophan. Each record gives: J gene, clone size, D gene, V gene, CDR3 DNA, CDR3 protein. The D gene is left open where the match is weak. A clone size is listed for some rows: how often the clone was seen (once, few, many), or a class if it is expanded.

J gene: TRBJ2-3
clone size: many
D gene: TRBD2
V gene: TRBV2
CDR3 DNA: TGTGCCAGCCGGGGAGGGCGGGCAGATACGCAGTATTTT
CDR3 protein: CASRGGRADTQYF

J gene: TRBJ1-1
clone size: .
D gene: .
V gene: TRBV28
CDR3 DNA: TGTGCCAGCAGTTTCATCGCCATTTCGTCCCAAGCTTTCTTT
CDR3 protein: CASSFIAISSQAFF

J gene: TRBJ2-2
clone size: many
D gene: .
V gene: TRBV5-4
CDR3 DNA: TGTGCCAGCAGCTCGTCTTGGGAGAACACCGGGGAGCTGTTTTTT
CDR3 protein: CASSSSWENTGELFF

J gene: TRBJ2-7
clone size: many
D gene: TRBD1
V gene: TRBV20-1
CDR3 DNA: TGCAGTGCTCTTAAACCGGGACAGGGGGCCTACGAGCAGTACTTC
CDR3 protein: CSALKPGQGAYEQYF

J gene: TRBJ2-7
clone size: few
D gene: .
V gene: TRBV11-2
CDR3 DNA: TGTGCCAGCAGCTTAGACGGGAGTTCTTCCTACGAGCAGTACTTC
CDR3 protein: CASSLDGSSSYEQYF

J gene: TRBJ2-2
clone size: many
D gene: TRBD2
V gene: TRBV20-1
CDR3 DNA: TGCAGTGCCCCAACTAGCGGCAACACCGGGGAGCTGTTTTTT
CDR3 protein: CSAPTSGNTGELFF

J gene: TRBJ1-6
clone size: many
D gene: TRBD1
V gene: TRBV12-3/TRBV12-4
CDR3 DNA: TGTGCCAGCAGTTTGGGGACAGGGGTTTCACCCCTCCACTTT
CDR3 protein: CASSLGTGVSPLHF

J gene: TRBJ1-1
clone size: many
D gene: .
V gene: TRBV3-1
CDR3 DNA: TGTGCCAGCAGCCAAGCAGCCAGGAGGATTAACACTGAAGCTTTCTTT
CDR3 protein: CASSQAARRINTEAFF

J gene: TRBJ2-7
clone size: .
D gene: TRBD1
V gene: TRBV7-8
CDR3 DNA: TGTGCCAGCAGCTTAGGACAGGGCCACTACGAGCAGTACTTC
CDR3 protein: CASSLGQGHYEQYF

J gene: TRBJ1-2
clone size: few
D gene: .
V gene: TRBV30
CDR3 DNA: TGTGCCTGGTTCGAAATGGGCCCCAAGGGCTCCTATGGCTACACCTTC
CDR3 protein: CAWFEMGPKGSYGYTF

J gene: TRBJ2-5
clone size: many
D gene: TRBD2
V gene: TRBV27
CDR3 DNA: TGTGCCAGCAGTTTCTCGGGGGAGGGCCTGCAAGAGACCCAGTACTTC
CDR3 protein: CASSFSGEGLQETQYF

J gene: TRBJ1-1
clone size: many
D gene: .
V gene: TRBV5-1
CDR3 DNA: TGCGCCAGCAGCTTGGGGGAAATGGGCACTGAAGCTTTCTTT
CDR3 protein: CASSLGEMGTEAFF

J gene: TRBJ2-4
clone size: many
D gene: TRBD2
V gene: TRBV20-1
CDR3 DNA: TGCAGTGCACGGACTAGCAGCAAAAACATTCAGTACTTC
CDR3 protein: CSARTSSKNIQYF

J gene: TRBJ2-7
clone size: few
D gene: .
V gene: TRBV6-5
CDR3 DNA: TGTGCCAGCAGTTTCCTGTACAGAGACTACGAGCAGTACTTC
CDR3 protein: CASSFLYRDYEQYF

J gene: TRBJ2-3
clone size: .
D gene: .
V gene: TRBV11-3
CDR3 DNA: TGTGCCAGCAGCCGATCAAACGGAGATACGCAGTATTTT
CDR3 protein: CASSRSNGDTQYF

J gene: TRBJ2-1
clone size: many
D gene: .
V gene: TRBV19
CDR3 DNA: TGTGCCAGTAGTATAGGAACTCGGGGGTGGGATGAGCAGTTCTTC
CDR3 protein: CASSIGTRGWDEQFF

J gene: TRBJ1-4
clone size: many
D gene: .
V gene: TRBV15
CDR3 DNA: TGTGCCACCAGCAGAGGGGCTCTCCAGCTTAATGAAAAACTGTTTTTT
CDR3 protein: CATSRGALQLNEKLFF

J gene: TRBJ1-2
clone size: many
D gene: TRBD1
V gene: TRBV27
CDR3 DNA: TGTGCCAGCAGTTGGGGACAGGGAGGCACCTATGGCTACACCTTC
CDR3 protein: CASSWGQGGTYGYTF

J gene: TRBJ2-1
clone size: many
D gene: TRBD1
V gene: TRBV6-4
CDR3 DNA: TGTGCCAGCAGTGACAGACAGGGGGGGTGGAATGAGCAGTTCTTC
CDR3 protein: CASSDRQGGWNEQFF

J gene: TRBJ2-7
clone size: many
D gene: TRBD1
V gene: TRBV4-2
CDR3 DNA: TGTGCCAGCAGCCAATCCGGGACAGTCTCCTACGAGCAGTACTTC
CDR3 protein: CASSQSGTVSYEQYF

J gene: TRBJ2-6
clone size: many
D gene: .
V gene: TRBV6-2/TRBV6-3
CDR3 DNA: TGTGCCAGCAGCCGGAGGGCTGGGGCCAACGTCCTGACTTTC
CDR3 protein: CASSRRAGANVLTF

J gene: TRBJ1-1
clone size: many
D gene: .
V gene: TRBV7-6
CDR3 DNA: TGTGCCAGCTCGCGAAATTTGAACACTGAAGCTTTCTTT
CDR3 protein: CASSRNLNTEAFF

J gene: TRBJ2-7
clone size: many
D gene: .
V gene: TRBV19
CDR3 DNA: TGTGCCAGTAGCCCTTCCGACAGCTACGAGCAGTACTTC
CDR3 protein: CASSPSDSYEQYF

J gene: TRBJ1-3
clone size: many
D gene: .
V gene: TRBV10-3
CDR3 DNA: TGTGCCATCAGTAGACAGATAACCAGCTTGGGAGGAAACACCATATATTTT
CDR3 protein: CAISRQITSLGGNTIYF

J gene: TRBJ2-7
clone size: many
D gene: TRBD2
V gene: TRBV4-1
CDR3 DNA: TGCGCCAGCAGCCCAAGCGGGGGGTTATACGAGCAGTACTTC
CDR3 protein: CASSPSGGLYEQYF

J gene: TRBJ1-6
clone size: many
D gene: .
V gene: TRBV5-6
CDR3 DNA: TGTGCCAGCAGCCTCTTCTTGGCGGCTAATTCACCCCTCCACTTT
CDR3 protein: CASSLFLAANSPLHF

J gene: TRBJ1-1
clone size: many
D gene: .
V gene: TRBV6-1
CDR3 DNA: TGTGCCAGCAGGTACAGGGTCCACACTGAAGCTTTCTTT
CDR3 protein: CASRYRVHTEAFF

J gene: TRBJ1-1
clone size: many
D gene: TRBD1
V gene: TRBV5-1
CDR3 DNA: TGCGCCAGCAGCTTGAGGCCAGGGGGGCAAGGCACTGAAGCTTTCTTT
CDR3 protein: CASSLRPGGQGTEAFF

J gene: TRBJ2-2
clone size: .
D gene: .
V gene: TRBV20-1
CDR3 DNA: TGCAGTGCCAACCAGAACACCGGGGAGCTGTTTTTT
CDR3 protein: CSANQNTGELFF

J gene: TRBJ2-5
clone size: many
D gene: TRBD1
V gene: TRBV7-7
CDR3 DNA: TGTGCTAGCAGCCACGGACAGGGAACGTACCAAGAGACCCAGTACTTC
CDR3 protein: CASSHGQGTYQETQYF

J gene: TRBJ2-1
clone size: many
D gene: TRBD2
V gene: TRBV4-3
CDR3 DNA: TGCGCCAGCAGCCTGGGACTAGCGGGAGACAATGAGCAGTTCTTC
CDR3 protein: CASSLGLAGDNEQFF

J gene: TRBJ2-1
clone size: .
D gene: .
V gene: TRBV7-6
CDR3 DNA: TGTGCCAGCGGCTTAGAGTTAGGGGATTACTACAATGAGCAGTTCTTC
CDR3 protein: CASGLELGDYYNEQFF

J gene: TRBJ1-1
clone size: .
D gene: TRBD1
V gene: TRBV7-6
CDR3 DNA: TGTGCCAGCAGTTCAGGACAGGGGACGAACACTGAAGCTTTCTTT
CDR3 protein: CASSSGQGTNTEAFF

J gene: TRBJ1-2
clone size: many
D gene: .
V gene: TRBV19
CDR3 DNA: TGTGCCAGTAGCCGGCCGGGGGGCTACACCTTC
CDR3 protein: CASSRPGGYTF

J gene: TRBJ1-1
clone size: many
D gene: .
V gene: TRBV6-1
CDR3 DNA: TGTGCCAGCATCGAAGGGGGGACGGGGGAGGCTTTCTTT
CDR3 protein: CASIEGGTGEAFF

J gene: TRBJ2-7
clone size: many
D gene: TRBD2
V gene: TRBV7-9
CDR3 DNA: TGTGCCAGCAGCAAGCCGGTGGGGACTAGCGGTTACGAGCAGTACTTC
CDR3 protein: CASSKPVGTSGYEQYF

J gene: TRBJ2-7
clone size: many
D gene: .
V gene: TRBV6-5
CDR3 DNA: TGTGCCAGCAGTTACTCGAGGGGGAGCTCCTACGAGCAGTACTTC
CDR3 protein: CASSYSRGSSYEQYF

J gene: TRBJ1-5
clone size: many
D gene: .
V gene: TRBV2
CDR3 DNA: TGTGCCAGCAGTGAAAGTTTGATTTGGTATGGCAATCAGCCCCAGCATTTT
CDR3 protein: CASSESLIWYGNQPQHF

J gene: TRBJ2-3
clone size: many
D gene: TRBD2
V gene: TRBV3-1
CDR3 DNA: TGTGCCAGCAGCCCCTGGGCTAGCGGGATCAGACCCACAGATACGCAGTATTTT
CDR3 protein: CASSPWASGIRPTDTQYF

J gene: TRBJ1-3
clone size: many
D gene: .
V gene: TRBV5-1
CDR3 DNA: TGCGCCAGCAGCTTCGGCAGGGGAAACACCATATATTTT
CDR3 protein: CASSFGRGNTIYF

J gene: TRBJ1-1
clone size: many
D gene: .
V gene: TRBV6-4
CDR3 DNA: TGTGCCAGCAGCCGAGGGTCTGAAGCTTTCTTT
CDR3 protein: CASSRGSEAFF

J gene: TRBJ2-1
clone size: many
D gene: .
V gene: TRBV6-6
CDR3 DNA: TGTGCCAGCAGTTACTCCCGGGGGTATGAGCAGTTCTTC
CDR3 protein: CASSYSRGYEQFF

J gene: TRBJ2-7
clone size: many
D gene: TRBD1
V gene: TRBV19
CDR3 DNA: TGTGCCAGTAGTATCGGGACAGGGGGCGAGCGGGACGCCTACGAGCAGTACTTC
CDR3 protein: CASSIGTGGERDAYEQYF

J gene: TRBJ2-1
clone size: many
D gene: .
V gene: TRBV18
CDR3 DNA: TGTGCCAGCTCACTGCCAATCGTGCTGTACAATGAGCAGTTCTTC
CDR3 protein: CASSLPIVLYNEQFF

J gene: TRBJ2-1
clone size: many
D gene: .
V gene: TRBV4-2
CDR3 DNA: TGTGCCAGCAGCCAAGATATGGGTGAGCAGTTCTTC
CDR3 protein: CASSQDMGEQFF

J gene: TRBJ2-4
clone size: many
D gene: .
V gene: TRBV6-1
CDR3 DNA: TGTGCCAGCAGTGAATCGGGCCAAATGAACATTCAGTACTTC
CDR3 protein: CASSESGQMNIQYF

J gene: TRBJ2-7
clone size: .
D gene: .
V gene: TRBV11-2
CDR3 DNA: TGTGCCAGCAGCTTTCTGGGCAGGGGCTATTACGAGCAGTACTTC
CDR3 protein: CASSFLGRGYYEQYF

J gene: TRBJ2-1
clone size: many
D gene: TRBD2
V gene: TRBV29-1
CDR3 DNA: TGCAGCGTTGATGGACTAGCGGGAACAAATGAGCAGTTCTTC
CDR3 protein: CSVDGLAGTNEQFF

J gene: TRBJ2-7
clone size: many
D gene: .
V gene: TRBV2
CDR3 DNA: TGTGCCAGCAGTGAAGAAGCTATCTCCTACGAGCAGTACTTC
CDR3 protein: CASSEEAISYEQYF

J gene: TRBJ2-2
clone size: many
D gene: TRBD2
V gene: TRBV2
CDR3 DNA: TGTGCCAGCAGCGGCGGGACTAGCTACACCGGGGAGCTGTTTTTT
CDR3 protein: CASSGGTSYTGELFF

J gene: TRBJ1-4
clone size: many
D gene: .
V gene: TRBV20-1
CDR3 DNA: TGCAGTGCTAGCCCTACGACAGGTGGTGAAAAACTGTTTTTT
CDR3 protein: CSASPTTGGEKLFF

J gene: TRBJ2-3
clone size: many
D gene: TRBD2
V gene: TRBV6-5
CDR3 DNA: TGTGCCAGCAGTTGGGGACTAGCGGGAGATGGCACAGATACGCAGTATTTT
CDR3 protein: CASSWGLAGDGTDTQYF

J gene: TRBJ2-3
clone size: many
D gene: TRBD1
V gene: TRBV10-3
CDR3 DNA: TGTGCCATGGACAGGGTTCACATACCCGCTAGCACAGATACGCAGTATTTT
CDR3 protein: CAMDRVHIPASTDTQYF

J gene: TRBJ2-5
clone size: many
D gene: .
V gene: TRBV18
CDR3 DNA: TGTGCCAGCTCACCACAGCCTCCAGAGACCCAGTACTTC
CDR3 protein: CASSPQPPETQYF